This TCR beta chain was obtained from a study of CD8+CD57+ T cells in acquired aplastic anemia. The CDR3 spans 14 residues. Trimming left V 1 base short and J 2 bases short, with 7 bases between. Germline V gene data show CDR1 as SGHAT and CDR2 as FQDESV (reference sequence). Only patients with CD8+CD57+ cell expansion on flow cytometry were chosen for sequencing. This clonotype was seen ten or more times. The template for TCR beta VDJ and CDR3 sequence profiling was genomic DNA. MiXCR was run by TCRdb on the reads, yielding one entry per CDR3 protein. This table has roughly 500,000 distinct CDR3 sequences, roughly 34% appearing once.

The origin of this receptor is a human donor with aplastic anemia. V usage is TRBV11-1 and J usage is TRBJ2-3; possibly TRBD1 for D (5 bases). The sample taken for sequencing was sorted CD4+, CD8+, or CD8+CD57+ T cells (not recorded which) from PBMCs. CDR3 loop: CASSLVDTTDTQYF. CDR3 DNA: TGTGCCAGCAGCTTAGTGGACACCACAGATACGCAGTATTTT.